This T cell receptor beta chain was found in a study of blood T cell repertoires in COVID-19. How the authors handled the data: Estimation of nucleated cell counts relied on the amplification of reference gene primers. Profiling relied on immunoSEQ multiplex PCR, and the TCRdb table lists in-frame clones only, not all of them. That table gives V, J and clone size, and the DNA gave D and trimming. This table holds about 180,000 clones, roughly 89% found once. Sample: PBMCs or T cells enriched from blood (not recorded which). The receptor was derived from a woman aged 40 to 50 with acute COVID-19.

The DNA of the CDR3 is TGTGCCAGCAGTTTGGAGAGAACCGGGGAGCTGTTTTTT. Protein: CASSLERTGELFF. The V and J genes are TRBV12-3 or TRBV12-4 and TRBJ2-2, with no clear D. CDR3 length: 13 residues. V shed 3 bases and J shed 5 bases, with 7 bases lying between them.